This T cell receptor (beta chain) was obtained from a study of cytomegalovirus exposure and HLA in healthy donors. The PCR contained 60 Vbeta and 13 Jbeta primers. Clones were sequenced by immunoSEQ multiplex PCR, and TCRdb holds only the in-frame ones, with some missing. The sample carries about 180,000 clones, more than 60% recorded once. The sample taken for sequencing was PBMCs. This receptor was taken from a man between 18 and 35 years old in good health and CMV-seronegative.

Written as DNA, the CDR3 is TGTGCCAGCAGCGTAGTGTCGAGCCCCACAGATACGCAGTATTTT. Amino acid sequence: CASSVVSSPTDTQYF. The chain has TRBV9 and TRBJ2-3; no clear D gene. Trimming took off 0 bases at V and 2 bases at J, with 10 bases between the two ends. The CDR3 totals 15 residues. Germline V CDR1 and CDR2: SGDLS, YYNGEE.